Listed here are 26 T cell receptor beta chains from one sample, sequenced in a study of blood T cell repertoires in COVID-19. Profiled with immunoSEQ multiplex PCR; TCRdb holds only in-frame clones, not every one. In the table there are about 120,000 clones, roughly 82% of which are singletons. The sample taken for sequencing was peripheral blood. The receptors were sampled from a human donor in a cohort sampled during active COVID-19.

The J gene is TRBJ1-1, the V gene TRBV2; TRBD1 matches at 8 bases. Trimming cost V 2 bases and J 4 bases; bases outside gene matches: 3. The CDR3 totals 14 residues. Germline CDR1 and CDR2: SNHLY and FYNNEI. The DNA of the CDR3 is TGTGCCAGCAGTGAAAGACAGGGGCCCACTGAAGCTTTCTTT. Residues: CASSERQGPTEAFF.

The chain employs TRBV27 and TRBJ2-7, with D unresolved. Germline V CDR1 and CDR2: MNHEY, SMNVEV (reference sequence). V was pared by 5 bases and J by 3 bases, with 11 bases between. The CDR3 totals 13 residues. The CDR3 here is CASSPSSYYEQYF. CDR3 coding DNA: TGTGCCAGCAGTCCCTCGTCCTACTACGAGCAGTACTTC.

This clone came up once. The chain couples TRBV29-1 to TRBJ2-3; D may be TRBD2 (7 bases). V was trimmed by 5 bases and J by 6 bases, leaving 18 bases between them. CDR1 is SQVTM, CDR2 ANQGSEA, per germline. The CDR3 covers 14 residues. In DNA, the CDR3 is TGCAGCGTTCCTCGGGGGGCTTCGGGGGATACGCAGTATTTT. Amino acids: CSVPRGASGDTQYF.

The J gene is TRBJ2-5, the V gene TRBV4-1; 9 nucleotides agree with TRBD1. Per the germline V gene, CDR1 is MGHRA and CDR2 is YSYEKL. Trimming at V came to 2 bases and at J to 5 bases, leaving 6 bases not matched to a gene. The CDR3 has 15 residues. In nucleotides, the CDR3 is TGCGCCAGCAGCCAAAAGGGGGACAGGGTGGAGACCCAGTACTTC. Translated, it gives CASSQKGDRVETQYF.

The chain has TRBV6-5 and TRBJ2-5; 7 bases fit TRBD1. The V gene's germline CDR1 is MNHEY and CDR2 SVGAGI. Trimming at V came to 6 bases and at J to 2 bases, leaving 3 bases not matched to a gene. The CDR3 covers 13 residues. CDR3: CASRTGQQETQYF. The CDR3, as DNA: TGTGCCAGCAGGACGGGACAGCAAGAGACCCAGTACTTC.

This clone showed up just a few times. The chain joins TRBV4-2 to TRBJ2-7; a weak D match, TRBD2 (6 bases). V lost 0 bases, J lost 3 bases, and 12 bases lay in between. CDR3 size: 15 residues. CDR1 and CDR2 (germline): LGHNA, YNFKEQ. The CDR3 sequence is CASSQDRQGGYEQYF. The DNA of the CDR3 is TGTGCCAGCAGCCAAGACAGGCAGGGAGGCTACGAGCAGTACTTC.

J is TRBJ2-5 and V is TRBV4-3, with D perhaps TRBD2 (5 bases). CDR3 length: 15 residues. Germline-derived CDR1 and CDR2 are LGHNA and YSLEER. Trimming left V 0 bases short and J 6 bases short, with 14 bases between. The CDR3 spells CASSQDSLVGKTQYF. CDR3 DNA sequence: TGCGCCAGCAGCCAAGATTCACTAGTAGGAAAGACCCAGTACTTC.

The chain is built from TRBV14 and TRBJ2-3, with 7 bases matching TRBD1. The length of the CDR3 is 15 residues. Germline V lookup: CDR1 SGHDN, CDR2 FVKESK. Trimming at V came to 0 bases and at J to 5 bases, leaving 5 bases not matched to a gene. CDR3 residues: CASSQEDYRGDTQYF. The CDR3 nucleotides read TGTGCCAGCAGCCAAGAAGACTACAGGGGAGATACGCAGTATTTT.

The chain joins TRBV29-1 to TRBJ1-2; 7 nucleotides line up with TRBD1. The CDR3 runs to 12 residues. From germline, CDR1 is SQVTM and CDR2 ANQGSEA. The V segment lost 4 bases and the J segment 4 bases; nucleotides outside the gene matches: 3. CDR3 region: CSVAGTVYGYTF. Here the CDR3 DNA reads TGCAGCGTTGCAGGGACAGTCTATGGCTACACCTTC. Full variable domain (missing parts from reference TRBV29-1 and TRBJ1-2): SAVISQKPSRDICQRGTSLTIQCQVDSQVTMMFWYRQQPGQSLTLIATANQGSEATYESGFVIDKFPISRPNLTFSTLTVSNMSPEDSSIYLCSVAGTVYGYTFGSGTRLTVV.

This clone was observed a few times. The rearrangement joins TRBV4-1 to TRBJ2-7, with TRBD2 as a possible D gene (6 bases). V was shortened by 0 bases and J by 4 bases, with 13 bases between the two germline ends. This CDR3 contains 15 residues. CDR1 is MGHRA, CDR2 YSYEKL, per germline. The CDR3 here is CASSQDYPGEYEQYF. CDR3 nucleotides: TGCGCCAGCAGCCAAGATTACCCGGGGGAGTACGAGCAGTACTTC.

The rearrangement links TRBV5-1 to TRBJ1-1, with D possibly matching TRBD1 (5 bases). Germline CDR1 is SGHRS and CDR2 is YFSETQ. Trimming removed 6 bases at V and 5 bases at J, with 20 bases between. The CDR3 sequence is 15 residues long. As DNA, the CDR3 is TGCGCCAGCACCCCGCCCGGGGGGGTGCGGACTGAAGCTTTCTTT. This codes for CASTPPGGVRTEAFF.

A note on this clone: This sample also contains other DNA sequences that code for the same CDR3. The chain is built from TRBV21-1 and TRBJ1-5; the table's D call, TRBD1, has no DNA check behind it. TRBV21-1 counts as a pseudogene. The CDR3 has 13 amino acids. The CDR3 DNA reads TGTGCCAGCATAAGGACACCGAATCGGCCCCAGCATTTT. It specifies CASIRTPNRPQHF.

The V gene is TRBV7-8, the J gene TRBJ1-1; maybe TRBD1 (6 bases). The V end lost 3 bases, the J end lost 5 bases, and 19 bases lay between the germline ends. The CDR3 totals 16 residues. The V gene's germline CDR1 is SGHVS and CDR2 FQNEAQ. DNA for the CDR3: TGTGCCAGCAGCTTTCGCCTTATGCAGGGGAGAACTGAAGCTTTCTTT. It specifies CASSFRLMQGRTEAFF.

The DNA for the CDR3 is TGTGCCAGCAGTATCGAGGGGGCAGGCCCGTGGTACGAGCAGTACTTC. Encoded protein: CASSIEGAGPWYEQYF. J is TRBJ2-7 and V is TRBV27; 7 bases line up with TRBD1. Germline V gene lookup returns CDR1 MNHEY and CDR2 SMNVEV (reference sequence). The CDR3 runs to 16 residues. Trimming removed 5 bases from V and 4 bases from J; junction bases left unmatched: 14.

The chain links TRBV21-1 to TRBJ2-3; whether TRBD1, the table's D call, matches the DNA was not checked. TRBV21-1 is recorded as a pseudogene. The CDR3 length is 15 residues. As DNA, the CDR3 is TGTGCCAGCAGCAAAGCGGGACAGCGCACAGATACGCAGTATTTT. This translates into CASSKAGQRTDTQYF.

This clone was counted a few times. This chain links TRBV10-1 with TRBJ2-1; 8 positions agree with TRBD2. J gave up 5 bases and V 6 bases, and 9 bases lay outside the gene matches. Germline loops: CDR1 WNHNN, CDR2 SYGVQD (reference sequence). This CDR3 has 15 residues. This CDR3 is CASSRLAGVDNEQFF. The DNA for the CDR3 is TGCGCCAGCAGCCGGCTAGCGGGTGTAGACAATGAGCAGTTCTTC.

The chain recombines TRBV5-4 with TRBJ2-7; 7 positions match TRBD1. Germline CDR1 and CDR2: SGHNT and YYREEE (reference sequence). V was pared by 4 bases and J by 3 bases, with 10 bases of the junction left unmatched. CDR3 length: 15 amino acids. The CDR3 region is CASSPGQAAFYEQYF. DNA of the CDR3: TGTGCCAGCAGCCCAGGACAGGCCGCCTTCTACGAGCAGTACTTC.

The chain joins TRBV7-8 to TRBJ1-4; D not certain. CDR1 is SGHVS, CDR2 FQNEAQ, per germline. The CDR3 is made up of 14 amino acids. Trimming took off 1 base at V and 0 bases at J, with 3 bases between the two ends. CDR3 sequence reads: CASSLGPTNEKLFF. CDR3 bases: TGTGCCAGCAGCTTAGGGCCAACTAATGAAAAACTGTTTTTT.

The V call is TRBV24-1, the J call TRBJ2-2; D not resolved. The CDR3 extends over 13 amino acids. Germline V CDR1 and CDR2: KGHDR, SFDVKD. V lost 3 bases to trimming and J lost 6 bases, with 7 bases between them. CDR3 nucleotides: TGTGCCACCAGTGATCTCCAGGCCGGGGAGCTGTTTTTT. It translates to CATSDLQAGELFF.

This clone was recorded only once. V usage is TRBV6-2 or TRBV6-3 and J usage is TRBJ2-1; the match to TRBD2 covers 8 bases. This CDR3 contains 15 residues. Germline V gives CDR1 MNHEY, CDR2 SVGEGT. V trimming: 4 bases; J trimming: 4 bases; junction bases outside the gene matches: 6. This CDR3 reads CASSFLTGGYNEQFF. CDR3 DNA sequence: TGTGCCAGCAGTTTCTTAACGGGGGGGTACAATGAGCAGTTCTTC.

V gene TRBV10-3 combines with J gene TRBJ2-7; 8 bases line up with TRBD1. The CDR3 has 13 residues. Germline loops: CDR1 ENHRY, CDR2 SYGVKD. Unmatched junction bases numbered 6, after V lost 6 bases and J lost 5 bases. Written as DNA, the CDR3 is TGTGCCATCAGCGCAGGACAGGGCAACGAGCAGTACTTC. As protein: CAISAGQGNEQYF.

The J gene is TRBJ2-5, the V gene TRBV2, with 10 bases lining up with TRBD2. CDR1 is SNHLY and CDR2 is FYNNEI in the germline V gene. The CDR3 contains 13 residues. V lost 6 bases, J lost 5 bases, and 3 bases stayed unmatched. The CDR3 DNA reads TGTGCCAGCAGGAGCGGGGGGGCCGAGACCCAGTACTTC. Translation: CASRSGGAETQYF.

Details on this clone: The sample has other DNA sequences that encode this CDR3 too. J is TRBJ2-6 and V is TRBV27, with D possibly matching TRBD1 (6 bases). V lost 6 bases, J lost 2 bases, and 11 bases lay in between. The CDR3 is 15 residues long. From germline, CDR1 is MNHEY and CDR2 SMNVEV (reference sequence). The chain's CDR3 is CASSPRTAGANVLTF. CDR3 sequence (DNA): TGTGCCAGCAGCCCACGGACAGCTGGGGCCAACGTCCTGACTTTC.

This rearrangement joins TRBV5-4 to TRBJ2-5, with D possibly matching TRBD1 (6 bases). Germline lookup yields CDR1 SGHNT and CDR2 YYREEE (reference sequence). This CDR3 has 16 residues. Trimming removed 4 bases at V and 4 bases at J, with 20 bases between. The CDR3 loop is CASSPQRQDSRETQYF. The DNA for the CDR3 is TGTGCCAGCAGCCCTCAGAGACAGGATAGTAGAGAGACCCAGTACTTC.

This chain links TRBV7-2 with TRBJ2-5; 9 bases match TRBD2. Germline V gene lookup returns CDR1 SGHTA and CDR2 FQGNSA. Trimming removed 3 bases from V and 5 bases from J; junction bases left unmatched: 4. The CDR3 contains 14 residues. The CDR3: CASSLAGGRETQYF. In nucleotides, the CDR3 is TGTGCCAGCAGCTTGGCGGGGGGGCGGGAGACCCAGTACTTC.

The CDR3 DNA sequence: TGTGCCAGCAGCTTAACTAGACAAGAGACCCAGTACTTC. Protein: CASSLTRQETQYF. The chain carries TRBV7-6 and TRBJ2-5, with a tentative D call TRBD2 (5 bases). The CDR3 covers 13 residues. Germline V lookup: CDR1 SGHVS, CDR2 FNYEAQ. The germline V and J ends were trimmed by 2 bases and 2 bases, with 6 bases remaining between them.